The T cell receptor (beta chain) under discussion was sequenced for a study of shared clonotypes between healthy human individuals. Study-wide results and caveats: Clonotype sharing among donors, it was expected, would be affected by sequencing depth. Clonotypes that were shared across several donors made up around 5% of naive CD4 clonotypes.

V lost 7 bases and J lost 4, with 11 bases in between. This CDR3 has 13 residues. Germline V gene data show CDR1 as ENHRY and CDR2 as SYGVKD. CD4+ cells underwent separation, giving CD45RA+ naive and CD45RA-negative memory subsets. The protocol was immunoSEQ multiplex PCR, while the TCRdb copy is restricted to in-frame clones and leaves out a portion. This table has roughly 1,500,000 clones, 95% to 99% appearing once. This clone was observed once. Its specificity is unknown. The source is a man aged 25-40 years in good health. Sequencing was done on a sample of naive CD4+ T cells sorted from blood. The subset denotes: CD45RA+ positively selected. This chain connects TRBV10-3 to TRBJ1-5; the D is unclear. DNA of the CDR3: TGTGCCATCACCCCAGACCTTAATCAGCCCCAGCATTTT. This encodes CAITPDLNQPQHF.